This T cell receptor beta chain came from a study of blood T cell repertoires in COVID-19. Study-wide background: Italy, Spain and the United States were the sources of the convalescent and acute COVID-19 samples. Sources were T cells, B-cell-depleted T cells, or PBMCs; the material itself was cDNA or gDNA.

TCRdb's table, derived via immunoSEQ multiplex PCR, lists solely in-frame clones and lacks some. The sample has 150,000 to 200,000 clones; approximately 90% are singletons. Recruited during active infection, patients (from Seattle) were subsequently followed longitudinally. Trimming took 5 bases from V and 0 from J; bases not matched to a gene: 6. The CDR3 extends over 17 amino acids. CDR1 and CDR2 from the germline V gene are LGHDT and YNNKEL (reference sequence). The source of this sequence is a woman between 70 and 85 years old with COVID-19, enrolled during active disease. Sequenced material: peripheral blood. The chain links TRBV3-1 (or the pseudogene TRBV3-2) to TRBJ2-3, with TRBD2 matching 12 bases. The CDR3: CASSTRTSGASTDTQYF. The DNA of the CDR3 is TGTGCCAGCAGCACGCGGACTAGCGGGGCAAGCACAGATACGCAGTATTTT.